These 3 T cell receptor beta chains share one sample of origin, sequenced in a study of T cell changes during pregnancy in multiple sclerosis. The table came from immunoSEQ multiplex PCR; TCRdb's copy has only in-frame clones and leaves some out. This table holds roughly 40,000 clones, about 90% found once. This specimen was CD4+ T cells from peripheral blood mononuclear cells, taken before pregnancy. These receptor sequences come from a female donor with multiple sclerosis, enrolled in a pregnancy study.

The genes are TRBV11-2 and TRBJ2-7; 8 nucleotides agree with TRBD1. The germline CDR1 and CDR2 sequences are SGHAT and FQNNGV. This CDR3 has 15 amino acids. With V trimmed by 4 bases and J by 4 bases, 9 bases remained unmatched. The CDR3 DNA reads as TGTGCCAGCAGCTCCCCGGCCCAGGGGGCTTACGAGCAGTACTTC. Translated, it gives CASSSPAQGAYEQYF. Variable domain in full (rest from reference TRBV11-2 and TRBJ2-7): EAGVAQSPRYKIIEKRQSVAFWCNPISGHATLYWYQQILGQGPKLLIQFQNNGVVDDSQLPKDRFSAERLKGVDSTLKIQPAKLEDSAVYLCASSSPAQGAYEQYFGPGTRLTVT.

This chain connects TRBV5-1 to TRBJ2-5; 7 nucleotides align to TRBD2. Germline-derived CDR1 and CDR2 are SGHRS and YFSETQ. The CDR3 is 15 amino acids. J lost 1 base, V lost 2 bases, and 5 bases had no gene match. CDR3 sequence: CASSLTGGRQETQYF. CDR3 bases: TGCGCCAGCAGCTTAACGGGGGGACGCCAAGAGACCCAGTACTTC.

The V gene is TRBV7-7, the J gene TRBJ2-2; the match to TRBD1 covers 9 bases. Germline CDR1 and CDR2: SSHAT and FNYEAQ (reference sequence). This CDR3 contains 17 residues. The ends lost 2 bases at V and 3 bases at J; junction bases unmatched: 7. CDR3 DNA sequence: TGTGCCAGCAGCTTAATGCCGGGACAGGGTTACACCGGGGAGCTGTTTTTT. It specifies CASSLMPGQGYTGELFF.